Listed below are T cell receptor beta chains from one sample, sequenced in a study of blood T cell repertoires in COVID-19. Sequenced by immunoSEQ multiplex PCR; TCRdb stores in-frame clones only, minus some. This sample has about 140,000 clones, with approximately 90% found just once. The sample was peripheral blood. The receptors here all came from a man aged 60 to 69 with active or convalescent COVID-19. The CDR3 runs from the conserved cysteine through the conserved F or W. D genes are given only for firm matches.

>NA|TRBV9|16|TRBJ1-1
CASSVGWGEPNTEAFF
>NA|TRBV4-2|15|TRBJ2-5
CASSQDSRGAETQYF
>TRBD1|TRBV4-1|14|TRBJ2-7
CASSLRTGTYEQYF
>NA|TRBV11-2|15|TRBJ2-3
CASSSRTNPTDTQYF
>NA|TRBV18|15|TRBJ2-1
CASSPSLTPSNEQFF
>NA|TRBV19|15|TRBJ1-1
CASSIGGSVNAEAFF
>NA|TRBV7-6|13|TRBJ2-3
CASSPGGTDTQYF
>TRBD1|TRBV27|17|TRBJ2-1
CASSLSGRGLLGGEQFF
>TRBD2|TRBV5-1|16|TRBJ2-7
CASSLGASGGAYEQYF
>TRBD1|TRBV6-5|14|TRBJ1-2
CASSRDRENYGYTF
>TRBD2|TRBV19|14|TRBJ2-7
CASREYGTSYEQYF
>TRBD1|TRBV4-3|16|TRBJ2-1
CASSQDTGQGKNEQFF
>TRBD1|TRBV7-3|15|TRBJ2-3
CASSRGQGEGDTQYF
>NA|TRBV27|14|TRBJ2-5
CASSPGLAVETQYF
>NA|TRBV4-1|14|TRBJ2-3
CASSQDQGLDTQYF
>NA|TRBV18|13|TRBJ2-5
CASSPGLGETQYF
>TRBD2|TRBV9|19|TRBJ2-1
CASSSNFRLAGTSYNEQFF
>TRBD2|TRBV7-2|15|TRBJ2-1
CASSPSGEWGSEQFF
>NA|TRBV12-3/TRBV12-4|13|TRBJ1-5
CASSPMEGQPQHF
>NA|TRBV23-1|14|TRBJ1-2
CASSRTWATYGYTF
>NA|TRBV2|15|TRBJ2-7
CASSAHQQETYEQYF
>TRBD1|TRBV28|13|TRBJ1-2
CASSQGTDYGYTF
>NA|TRBV6-5|12|TRBJ1-2
CASNRWGGGYTF
>TRBD1|TRBV6-5|13|TRBJ1-3
CASSTTGGNTIYF
>NA|TRBV5-6|13|TRBJ1-2
CASSGLPSYGYTF
>TRBD1|TRBV28|16|TRBJ2-1
CASKGGTGGTYNEQFF
>NA|TRBV11-3|14|TRBJ2-1
CASSRTGYRDEQFF
>TRBD2|TRBV10-3|15|TRBJ2-3
CAISPPSGPADTQYF
>NA|TRBV2|14|TRBJ2-2
CASSVEGNTGELFF
>NA|TRBV3-1/TRBV3-2|14|TRBJ1-2
CASSQEQHSYGYTF
>NA|TRBV11-2|15|TRBJ2-3
CASSLGSGTTDTQYF
>TRBD1|TRBV5-1|15|TRBJ2-1
CASSLSPGGINEQFF
>NA|TRBV3-1/TRBV3-2|11|TRBJ2-7
CASSSSDEQYF
>TRBD1|TRBV19|14|TRBJ2-7
CASSSTGVSYEQYF
>TRBD1|TRBV28|14|TRBJ1-6
CASRPDRVNSPLHF
>TRBD1|TRBV5-4|15|TRBJ1-6
CASSLAKQGDSPLHF
>NA|TRBV2|13|TRBJ1-1
CAWSAGGNTEAFF
>TRBD1|TRBV9|15|TRBJ2-5
CASSDRTGYGETQYF
>TRBD2|TRBV7-9|17|TRBJ2-2
CASRLPGLAGNTGELFF
>NA|TRBV7-2|13|TRBJ2-7
CASSLNSGYEQYF
>NA|TRBV4-3|15|TRBJ1-4
CASSQVVQPNEKLFF
>TRBD2|TRBV24-1|17|TRBJ2-1
CATSDLPRGSAYNEQFF
>NA|TRBV6-5|15|TRBJ1-4
CASSQSWGGGEKLFF
>TRBD1|TRBV24-1|14|TRBJ2-7
CATSDQGQGAGQYF
>NA|TRBV29-1|14|TRBJ2-3
CSVGPGAHTDTQYF
>NA|TRBV24-1|12|TRBJ2-3
CATGTSTDTQYF
>NA|TRBV7-3|14|TRBJ1-4
CASSLLTTNEKLFF
>TRBD2|TRBV7-9|14|TRBJ2-1
CASSLLAGGDEQFF
>TRBD1|TRBV10-3|13|TRBJ2-7
CAISGDSSYEQYF
>TRBD1|TRBV4-1|18|TRBJ2-2
CASSQVLAQGVGTGELFF
>NA|TRBV28|16|TRBJ2-6
CASSLSGESGANVLTF